The rows below give T cell receptor beta chains drawn from one sample of a study of CD8 T cells in ankylosing spondylitis. TCRdb called the 5' RACE reads again in MiXCR, with one record for every CDR3 protein. The sample carries about 420,000 distinct CDR3 sequences, about a fifth recorded once. The sample consisted of blood, either unsorted or a sorted T cell fraction (not recorded which). Receptors originate from a male donor with ankylosing spondylitis. CDR3s include the opening cysteine and the closing phenylalanine or tryptophan. D genes are given only for firm matches. Part of the rows lack a size; the others show once, few, many or a class for expanded clones.

>TRBD2|TRBV20-1|14|TRBJ2-1|few
CSASVAGGYNEQFF
TGCAGTGCTAGCGTAGCGGGAGGGTACAATGAGCAGTTCTTC
>TRBD2|TRBV18|15|TRBJ2-1|few
CASSPVTSGSNEQFF
TGTGCCAGCTCACCAGTCACTAGCGGGAGTAATGAGCAGTTCTTC
>TRBD2|TRBV7-9|15|TRBJ2-1|few
CASSLVLAGDNEQFF
TGTGCCAGCAGCTTAGTGCTAGCGGGCGACAATGAGCAGTTCTTC
>NA|TRBV15|16|TRBJ2-7|NA
CATSGRGTQLSYEQYF
TGTGCCACCAGCGGTCGGGGGACTCAACTTTCCTACGAGCAGTACTTC
>NA|TRBV20-1|12|TRBJ2-7|NA
CSAKGGYVGQYF
TGCAGTGCTAAGGGAGGATACGTCGGGCAGTACTTC
>TRBD1|TRBV5-1|15|TRBJ2-7|few
CASSLALQGPREQYF
TGCGCCAGCAGCTTGGCCTTACAGGGGCCAAGGGAGCAGTACTTC
>NA|TRBV11-3|12|TRBJ1-1|NA
CASSLDPIKAFF
TGTGCCAGCAGCTTAGACCCTATTAAAGCTTTCTTT
>NA|TRBV12-3/TRBV12-4|14|TRBJ1-5|few
CASTRPGGNQPQHF
TGTGCCAGCACCCGGCCGGGGGGTAACCAGCCCCAGCATTTT
>TRBD1|TRBV28|16|TRBJ2-7|few
CASSTLYRGAFLEQYF
TGTGCCAGCAGTACACTTTACAGGGGGGCCTTCCTAGAGCAGTACTTC
>TRBD1|TRBV29-1|17|TRBJ1-5|NA
CSVAGTGGRYSNQPQHF
TGCAGCGTGGCTGGGACAGGGGGTCGATATAGCAATCAGCCCCAGCATTTT
>NA|TRBV5-1|17|TRBJ1-2|few
CASSLDSRGGPDSGYTF
TGCGCCAGCAGCTTGGATTCAAGGGGCGGCCCTGATAGTGGCTACACCTTC
>TRBD1|TRBV6-1|16|TRBJ2-5|few
CASSDPGGSHQETQYF
TGTGCCAGCAGTGATCCAGGGGGCTCTCACCAAGAGACCCAGTACTTC
>TRBD2|TRBV5-1|15|TRBJ2-2|few
CASCTSGSETGELFF
TGCGCCAGCTGTACTAGCGGGAGTGAGACCGGGGAGCTGTTTTTT
>NA|TRBV10-3|15|TRBJ2-7|NA
CAISGGTGNYYEQYF
TGTGCCATCAGTGGGGGAACAGGGAACTACTACGAGCAGTACTTC
>NA|TRBV19|14|TRBJ2-3|few
CASSIQFLTDTQYF
TGTGCCAGTAGTATTCAATTTCTCACAGATACGCAGTATTTT
>NA|TRBV10-3|14|TRBJ1-2|few
CAISESSQTDGYTF
TGTGCCATCAGTGAGTCGTCGCAAACGGATGGCTACACCTTC
>NA|TRBV19|19|TRBJ1-5|few
CASSITRLGPGGGNQPQHF
TGTGCCAGTAGTATCACCCGTCTGGGACCGGGAGGCGGCAATCAGCCCCAGCATTTT
>NA|TRBV5-1|14|TRBJ2-7|NA
CASSYRTETYEQYF
TGCGCCAGCAGTTATCGGACAGAGACCTACGAGCAGTACTTC
>TRBD1|TRBV20-1|14|TRBJ2-5|NA
CSARAKSGQVGQYF
TGCAGTGCCCGAGCTAAATCGGGACAGGTGGGCCAGTACTTC
>TRBD1|TRBV5-1|13|TRBJ2-1|NA
CASGSDRGNEQFF
TGCGCCAGCGGATCAGACAGGGGCAATGAGCAGTTCTTC